This T cell receptor beta chain is drawn from a study of blood T cell repertoires in COVID-19. Study context: COVID-19 samples, acute and convalescent, were from the United States, Italy and Spain. PBMCs, B-cell-depleted T cells, or T cells provided the cDNA or gDNA that made up the material.

V dropped 5 bases and J dropped 2; count of bases not matched to a gene: 1. The CDR3 has 13 amino acids. Germline assignment: CDR1 SGHTA and CDR2 FQGTGA. Repertoires were generated with immunoSEQ multiplex PCR, while TCRdb's copy carries only in-frame clones and drops some. The sample yields some 260,000 clones, over 70% seen once. Sequenced sample: peripheral blood. This sequence originates from a woman at least 80 years old with acute or convalescent COVID-19. V usage is TRBV7-3 and J usage is TRBJ2-5; TRBD1 matches 8 bases. CDR3 in amino acids: CASSRDRQETQYF. The DNA for the CDR3 is TGTGCCAGCAGCCGGGACAGGCAAGAGACCCAGTACTTC.